Below are 10 T cell receptor beta chains sequenced from a single sample in a study of T cell clusters in autoimmune cytopenias. TRB was amplified from roughly 250 ng of peripheral blood genomic DNA per sample. TRB was amplified by touch-down multiplex PCR, primer pools A and B combined. Reanalyzing the multiplex PCR reads, TCRdb keeps one entry per CDR3 protein, without DNA. The sample's table shows about 15,000 distinct CDR3 sequences. These data also featured in a second study, about T cell repertoires in aging, cancer and after chemotherapy.

Sample: peripheral blood. Every receptor here comes from a human donor in good health.

The CDR3 loop is CASSYSPGSPGQETQYF. This chain links TRBV6-6 with TRBJ2-5; TCRdb's D call of TRBD1 is untestable without DNA. In germline, CDR1 is MNHNY, CDR2 SVGAGI (reference sequence). This CDR3 is 17 amino acids long.

The chain links TRBV6-1 to TRBJ2-1; absent DNA, TCRdb's TRBD1 call cannot be checked. This CDR3 has 14 amino acids. Per the germline V gene, CDR1 is MNHNS and CDR2 is SASEGT. The CDR3 sequence: CASRGPGHGNEQFF.

The chain uses TRBV19 and TRBJ2-7; TCRdb's assignment of TRBD1 cannot be checked, as there is no DNA. This CDR3 spans 18 amino acids. Germline V CDR1 and CDR2: LNHDA, SQIVND (reference sequence). The CDR3: CASSGILNRGDSSYEQYF.

This chain links TRBV27 with TRBJ2-3; TCRdb selects TRBD1, and the lack of DNA leaves this call unchecked. Germline CDR1 is MNHEY and CDR2 is SMNVEV (reference sequence). The CDR3 length is 14 residues. CDR3 residues: CASKTTGSTDTQYF.

The genes are TRBV6-5 and TRBJ1-4; there is no DNA to check the TCRdb D call of TRBD1. Germline CDR1 and CDR2: MNHEY and SVGAGI. This CDR3 has 14 residues. The CDR3 region is CASSSQGRDEKLFF.

The chain has TRBV6-5 and TRBJ2-1. Germline V CDR1 and CDR2: MNHEY, SVGAGI. CDR3 size: 14 residues. CDR3 region: CASSSSGRDREQFF.

The chain carries TRBV6-5 and TRBJ2-7. In germline, CDR1 is MNHEY, CDR2 SVGAGI. The CDR3 extends over 15 amino acids. The CDR3 sequence is CASSYASAVNYELYF.

The chain joins TRBV30 to TRBJ2-1; the TCRdb call, TRBD2, lacks DNA for checking. The germline CDR1 and CDR2 sequences are GTSNPN and SVGIG (reference sequence). This CDR3 spans 15 amino acids. The CDR3 protein is CAWSFPQAEGNEQFF. The variable domain in full, with the rest retrieved from reference TRBV30 and TRBJ2-1, is SQTIHQWPATLVQPVGSPLSLECTVEGTSNPNLYWYRQAAGRGLQLLFYSVGIGQISSEVPQNLSASRPQDRQFILSSKKLLLSDSGFYLCAWSFPQAEGNEQFFGPGTRLTVL.

This chain links TRBV7-9 with TRBJ1-2; the D call of TRBD1 rests on TCRdb alone, since no DNA is present to check it. The CDR3 runs to 13 residues. In germline, CDR1 is SEHNR, CDR2 FQNEAQ (reference sequence). CDR3 region: CASSSPGQEGYTF.

The V and J genes are TRBV30 and TRBJ2-4. Germline CDR1 reads GTSNPN; CDR2 reads SVGIG (reference sequence). The CDR3 consists of 12 residues. The CDR3 region is CAWSVGTNIQYF.